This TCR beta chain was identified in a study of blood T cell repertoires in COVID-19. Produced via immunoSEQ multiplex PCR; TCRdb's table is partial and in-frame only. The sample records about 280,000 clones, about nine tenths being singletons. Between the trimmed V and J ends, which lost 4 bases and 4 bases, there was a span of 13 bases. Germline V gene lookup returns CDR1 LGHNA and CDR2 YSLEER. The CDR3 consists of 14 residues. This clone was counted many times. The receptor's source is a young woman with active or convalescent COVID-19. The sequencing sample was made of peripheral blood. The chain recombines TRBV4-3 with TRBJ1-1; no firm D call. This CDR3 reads CASSPSRGSTEAFF. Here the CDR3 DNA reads TGCGCCAGCAGCCCCTCGCGCGGGAGCACTGAAGCTTTCTTT.